The T cell receptor (beta chain) under discussion was sequenced for a study of blood T cell repertoires in COVID-19. Overall study context: PBMCs, B-cell-depleted T cells, or T cells were the source of the cDNA or gDNA that made up the material.

This clone was counted between two and nine times. V was trimmed by 6 bases and J by 4 bases, leaving 18 bases between them. The CDR3 covers 15 residues. CDR1 and CDR2 from the germline V gene are MNHEY and SVGAGI. Assay: immunoSEQ multiplex PCR; the TCRdb copy retains only in-frame clones and omits some. In the table there are about 66,000 clones, roughly 75% of which are singletons. This sequence originates from a human donor in a cohort sampled during active COVID-19. Sequenced material: peripheral blood. The chain carries TRBV6-5 and TRBJ1-2; D perhaps matches TRBD1 (5 bases). This CDR3 is CASSPNRWRFYGYTF. The CDR3 coding sequence is TGTGCCAGCAGCCCAAACAGGTGGCGATTCTATGGCTACACCTTC.